A single sample gave rise to the 21 T cell receptor beta chains below, sequenced in a study of T-cell memory formation after mild COVID-19. Via MiXCR, TCRdb re-called the 5' RACE reads, giving one row per CDR3 protein. The sample yields about 100,000 distinct CDR3 sequences, about a sixth seen once. Sequenced sample: PBMCs or a T cell subset sorted from them (not recorded which). These receptor sequences come from a man in his late teens or twenties who had mild COVID-19 (a few samples of this study predate the infection). Cell type and time point are not known.

The J gene is TRBJ1-1, the V gene TRBV5-1; D unresolved. This CDR3 has 15 residues. Germline CDR1 is SGHRS and CDR2 is YFSETQ. V was cut by 0 bases and J by 1 base, with 10 bases left in between. In DNA form, the CDR3 reads TGCGCCAGCAGCTTGGGTGGCGGACCGAACACTGAAGCTTTCTTT. This encodes CASSLGGGPNTEAFF.

This clonotype was counted at least ten times. The chain is built from TRBV5-1 and TRBJ2-7; no clear D gene. From germline, CDR1 is SGHRS and CDR2 YFSETQ. Trimming removed 4 bases at V and 2 bases at J, with 1 base between. The CDR3 is 10 amino acids. The DNA for the CDR3 is TGCGCCAGCAGCACCTACGAGCAGTACGTC. Protein sequence: CASSTYEQYV.

The table lists this clonotype with a few counts. The chain employs TRBV7-2 and TRBJ1-6, with 7 bases aligning to TRBD1. V shed 4 bases, J shed 10 bases, and the junction held 4 bases outside the gene matches. Per germline, CDR1 SGHTA and CDR2 FQGNSA. This CDR3 is 13 amino acids long. The CDR3 region is CASSSDRVSPLHF. CDR3 DNA: TGTGCCAGCAGCTCCGACAGGGTCTCACCCCTCCACTTT.

The rearrangement joins TRBV5-1 to TRBJ2-3; 7 bases are shared with TRBD2. The germline CDR1 and CDR2 sequences are SGHRS and YFSETQ. This CDR3 contains 15 residues. V shed 4 bases, J shed 0 bases, and the junction held 5 bases outside the gene matches. DNA of the CDR3: TGCGCCAGCAGCCCTACTAGCGCCAGCACAGATACGCAGTATTTT. As protein: CASSPTSASTDTQYF.

In the case of this clonotype: Lacking the conserved final phenylalanine or tryptophan, this CDR3 likely reflects a read error. The DNA is left out, because the CDR3 cannot be placed on it with certainty; the CDR3 is given as TCRdb lists it. The chain joins TRBV29-1 to TRBJ1-1. CDR1 is SQVTM, CDR2 ANQGSEA, per germline. The CDR3 is 13 residues long, counting both termini. This CDR3 is CSVGSKGTATPVI.

This clonotype was seen more than once but under ten times. The rearrangement links TRBV7-2 to TRBJ1-5; D not certain. Germline lookup yields CDR1 SGHTA and CDR2 FQGNSA. V lost 3 bases to trimming and J lost 0 bases, with 6 bases between them. The CDR3 spans 14 residues. CDR3 DNA: TGTGCCAGCAGCTTCCGAAGTAGCAATCAGCCCCAGCATTTT. It translates to CASSFRSSNQPQHF.

The sample holds a few counts of this clonotype. The rearrangement joins TRBV5-1 to TRBJ2-3, with 7 bases identical to TRBD2. This CDR3 has 18 amino acids. The V and J ends lost 0 bases and 5 bases, in that order; junction bases with no gene match: 15. The germline CDR1 and CDR2 sequences are SGHRS and YFSETQ. DNA for the CDR3: TGCGCCAGCAGCTTGGTTCCTAGCGGCCGATACTTGAGAGATACGCAGTATTTT. Its protein product is CASSLVPSGRYLRDTQYF.

At least ten counts were recorded for this clonotype. This chain links TRBV3-1 with TRBJ2-7; D perhaps matches TRBD2 (5 bases). V gave up 4 bases and J gave up 9 bases, with 19 bases separating them. Germline lookup yields CDR1 LGHDT and CDR2 YNNKEL (reference sequence). This CDR3 has 14 amino acids. As DNA, the CDR3 is TGTGCCAGCAGCCTCCCGGGGTGGGAGAGGGTGCAGTACTTC. The encoded protein is CASSLPGWERVQYF.

The V call is TRBV7-8, the J call TRBJ2-2; D perhaps matches TRBD1 (6 bases). Germline lookup yields CDR1 SGHVS and CDR2 FQNEAQ. Trimming took off 2 bases at V and 5 bases at J, with 21 bases between the two ends. This CDR3 comprises 18 residues. CDR3 sequence: CASSLSRDTPLGTGELFF. The CDR3 DNA is TGTGCCAGCAGCTTATCACGGGACACCCCCTTGGGAACCGGGGAGCTGTTTTTT.

The J gene is TRBJ2-1, the V gene TRBV3-1, with D tentatively TRBD2 (6 bases). Deletions cut 4 bases from V and 9 bases from J, with 16 bases between. This CDR3 contains 14 residues. CDR1 and CDR2 (germline): LGHDT, YNNKEL (reference sequence). CDR3: CASSRQEGLGEQFF. CDR3 nucleotides: TGTGCCAGCAGCCGGCAGGAGGGCCTCGGTGAGCAGTTCTTC.

In this sample, this clonotype turned up many times. J is TRBJ2-2 and V is TRBV7-2, with D perhaps matching TRBD1 or TRBD2 (5 bases each). Per the germline V gene, CDR1 is SGHTA and CDR2 is FQGNSA. The V end lost 4 bases, the J end lost 0 bases, and 15 bases lay between the germline ends. This CDR3 has 17 amino acids. CDR3 region: CASSSMSGRPNTGELFF. In nucleotides, the CDR3 is TGTGCCAGCAGCTCTATGTCGGGGCGACCGAACACCGGGGAGCTGTTTTTT.

The V and J genes are TRBV29-1 and TRBJ2-1; TRBD2 is a possible D gene (5 bases). The V end lost 3 bases, the J end lost 2 bases, and 14 bases lay between the germline ends. The CDR3 consists of 15 residues. From germline, CDR1 is SQVTM and CDR2 ANQGSEA. CDR3 in amino acids: CSVDDWTATYNEQFF. In nucleotides, the CDR3 is TGCAGCGTTGACGACTGGACTGCCACCTACAATGAGCAGTTCTTC.

This clonotype was seen a handful of times. The rearrangement joins TRBV5-1 to TRBJ2-5; D unclear. CDR3 length: 12 residues. In germline, CDR1 is SGHRS, CDR2 YFSETQ. Trimming pared 5 bases from V and 5 bases from J, leaving 10 bases between. CDR3 DNA: TGCGCCAGCAGATCCGAAGGGGAGACCCAGTACTTC. This encodes CASRSEGETQYF.

The chain joins TRBV5-1 to TRBJ2-3; the D call may be TRBD1 or TRBD2 (6 bases each). Germline V gene lookup returns CDR1 SGHRS and CDR2 YFSETQ. V was pared by 4 bases and J by 0 bases, with 12 bases between. The CDR3 has 15 amino acids. The CDR3 sequence is CASSRGTQSTDTQYF. CDR3 nucleotides: TGCGCCAGCAGCCGCGGGACACAAAGCACAGATACGCAGTATTTT.

This clonotype was recorded a few times. The V gene is TRBV7-9, the J gene TRBJ2-1; the match to TRBD2 covers 12 bases. The CDR3 length is 16 residues. Germline assignment: CDR1 SEHNR and CDR2 FQNEAQ (reference sequence). V lost 1 base, J lost 5 bases, and 3 bases stayed unmatched. CDR3 amino acids: CASSLGTSGDHNEQFF. CDR3 DNA: TGTGCCAGCAGCTTAGGGACTAGCGGGGATCACAATGAGCAGTTCTTC. The full variable domain, completed using reference TRBV7-9 and TRBJ2-1, is DTGVSQNPRHKITKRGQNVTFRCDPISEHNRLYWYRQTLGQGPEFLTYFQNEAQLEKSRLLSDRFSAERPKGSFSTLEIQRTEQGDSAMYLCASSLGTSGDHNEQFFGPGTRLTVL.

The chain uses TRBV7-2 and TRBJ2-7; D may be TRBD1 (6 bases). Germline CDR1 is SGHTA and CDR2 is FQGNSA. The CDR3 spans 15 residues. V was clipped by 5 bases and J by 8 bases, with 22 bases between them. CDR3 sequence reads: CASSPLFTGPRKQYF. CDR3 sequence (DNA): TGTGCCAGCAGCCCACTTTTTACAGGGCCCAGGAAGCAGTACTTC.

This clonotype was seen only a few times. The J gene is TRBJ1-2, the V gene TRBV6-5, with a possible D match to TRBD1 (6 bases). This CDR3 is built from 16 residues. Per the germline V gene, CDR1 is MNHEY and CDR2 is SVGAGI. Deletions cut 6 bases from V and 4 bases from J, with 21 bases between. This CDR3 is CASSTTGVGGSYGYTF. In DNA, the CDR3 is TGTGCCAGCAGCACCACTGGAGTGGGGGGCAGCTATGGCTACACCTTC.

There are a few counts of this clonotype. This chain uses TRBV4-3 with TRBJ2-1; D possibly corresponds to TRBD2 (6 bases). The CDR3 contains 15 residues. The V end lost 4 bases, the J end lost 9 bases, and 19 bases lay between the germline ends. CDR1 and CDR2 (germline): LGHNA, YSLEER. The CDR3 sequence is CASSLRTADGGEQFF. The CDR3 nucleotides are TGCGCCAGCAGCCTCCGGACTGCTGACGGGGGTGAGCAGTTCTTC.

The V call is TRBV6-6, the J call TRBJ2-3; maybe TRBD2 (6 bases). CDR3 length: 16 amino acids. Germline CDR1 MNHNY, CDR2 SVGAGI (reference sequence). V was cut by 5 bases and J by 0 bases, with 15 bases left in between. The CDR3 region is CASSPTPGTSTDTQYF. CDR3 coding DNA: TGTGCCAGCAGTCCAACTCCGGGGACTAGCACAGATACGCAGTATTTT.

This CDR3 is CASSVQQGLRSYNEQFF. The CDR3 nucleotides are TGCGCCAGCAGCGTCCAGCAGGGCCTTCGCTCCTACAATGAGCAGTTCTTC. The chain links TRBV5-1 to TRBJ2-1; TRBD1 might be the D (5 bases). Germline CDR1 reads SGHRS; CDR2 reads YFSETQ. CDR3 size: 17 residues. The V end was cut by 4 bases, the J end by 0 bases, with 17 bases between.

Only one count was recorded for this clonotype. The chain recombines TRBV6-1 with TRBJ1-2; TRBD1 matches at 7 bases. The CDR3 has 16 amino acids. Germline CDR1 and CDR2: MNHNS and SASEGT. J lost 4 bases, V lost 5 bases, and 13 bases had no gene match. CDR3 amino acids: CASSRTGTETLYGYTF. CDR3 sequence (DNA): TGTGCCAGCAGTCGAACCGGGACAGAAACCCTCTATGGCTACACCTTC.